This T cell receptor (beta chain) was obtained from a study of blood T cell repertoires in COVID-19. Study information: COVID-19 samples, acute and convalescent, were from the United States, Italy and Spain. Sources were T cells, B-cell-depleted T cells, or PBMCs; the material itself was cDNA or gDNA.

Sequenced by immunoSEQ multiplex PCR; TCRdb stores in-frame clones only, minus some. The sample records 200,000 to 250,000 clones, more than 75% being singletons. The CDR3 consists of 19 residues. J gave up 0 bases and V 3 bases, and 14 bases lay outside the gene matches. CDR1 is LNHNV and CDR2 is YYDKDF in the germline V gene (reference sequence). The receptor was isolated from a man aged 40-49 years with acute or convalescent COVID-19. The chain carries TRBV15 and TRBJ1-1, with TRBD1 identical over 9 bases. Sequenced material: peripheral blood. CDR3 amino acids: CATSSPLVGTGPMNTEAFF. CDR3 DNA sequence: TGTGCCACCAGCAGTCCCCTTGTCGGGACAGGGCCCATGAACACTGAAGCTTTCTTT.